This TCR beta chain was documented in a study of blood T cells in healthy people across ages. Study observations and caveats: From one million sequenced T cells, diversity estimates were lower bounds.

V was clipped by 4 bases and J by 1 base; unmatched bases: 9. The CDR3 is 17 amino acids. The germline V gene has CDR1 MGHRA and CDR2 YSYEKL. Donors each provided roughly 9.6 milliliters of peripheral blood. Alongside a J-beta primer mix, a sample-barcoded 5' primer served in a second PCR lasting about 7 to 12 cycles. No fewer than 3 million CDR3-containing paired-end reads came from each sample. TCRdb processed the 5' RACE reads anew with MiXCR; each CDR3 protein has one entry. This table holds about 1.6 million distinct CDR3 sequences, roughly a third found once. Concerning this clonotype: Its cognate antigen is unknown.

The source of this sequence is a woman in her twenties or thirties in good health. The sequenced sample consisted of blood. V is TRBV4-1 and J is TRBJ2-2; 7 positions match TRBD2. CDR3 sequence reads: CASSRGGASGNTGELFF. CDR3 nucleotide sequence: TGCGCCAGCAGCCGAGGAGGAGCTAGCGGGAACACCGGGGAGCTGTTTTTT.